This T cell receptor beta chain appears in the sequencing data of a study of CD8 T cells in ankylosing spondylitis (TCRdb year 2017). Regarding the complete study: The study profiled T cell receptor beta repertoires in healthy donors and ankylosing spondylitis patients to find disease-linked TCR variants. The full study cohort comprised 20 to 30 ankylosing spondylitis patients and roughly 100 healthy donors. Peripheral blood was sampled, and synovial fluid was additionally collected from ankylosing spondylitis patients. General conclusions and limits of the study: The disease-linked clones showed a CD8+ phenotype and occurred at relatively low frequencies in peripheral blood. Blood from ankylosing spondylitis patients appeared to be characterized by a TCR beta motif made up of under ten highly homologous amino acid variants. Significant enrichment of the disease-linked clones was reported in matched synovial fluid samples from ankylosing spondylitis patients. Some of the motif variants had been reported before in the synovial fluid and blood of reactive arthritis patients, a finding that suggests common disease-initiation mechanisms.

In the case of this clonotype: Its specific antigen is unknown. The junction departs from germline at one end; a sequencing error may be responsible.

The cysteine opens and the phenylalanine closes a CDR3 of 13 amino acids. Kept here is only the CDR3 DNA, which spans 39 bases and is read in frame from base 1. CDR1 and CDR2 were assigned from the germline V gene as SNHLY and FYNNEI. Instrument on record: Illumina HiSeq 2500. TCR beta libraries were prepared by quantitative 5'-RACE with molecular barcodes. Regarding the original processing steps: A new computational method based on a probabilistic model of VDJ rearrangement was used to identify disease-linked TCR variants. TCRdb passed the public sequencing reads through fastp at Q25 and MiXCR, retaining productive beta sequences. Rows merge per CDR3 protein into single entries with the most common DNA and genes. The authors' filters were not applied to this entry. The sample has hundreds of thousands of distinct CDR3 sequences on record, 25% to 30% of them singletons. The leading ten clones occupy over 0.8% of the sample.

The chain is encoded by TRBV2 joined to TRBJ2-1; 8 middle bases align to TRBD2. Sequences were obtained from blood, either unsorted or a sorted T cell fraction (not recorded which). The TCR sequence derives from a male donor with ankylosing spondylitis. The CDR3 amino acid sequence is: CASSEIASGLPLF. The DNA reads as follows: TGTGCCAGCAGTGAAATAGCTAGCGGGCTCCCTCTCTTC.